These T cell receptor beta chains were read from a single sample in a study of graft-versus-host responses after intestinal transplantation. Produced via immunoSEQ multiplex PCR; TCRdb's table is partial and in-frame only. The data hold 15,000 to 20,000 clones, with 80% observed a single time. The sequenced sample was ileum tissue, obtained around 96 days after intestinal transplant. These receptors were taken from a human patient who received an intestinal transplant, so some T cells may come from the graft donor. The CDR3 runs from the conserved cysteine through the conserved F or W. The order of the fields is V gene, J gene, clone size, D gene, CDR3 protein, CDR3 DNA. A D gene is named only where the DNA matches it firmly. The size of a clone is reported for some rows only, either as once, few or many, or as a class for expanded clones.

TRBV5-8	TRBJ2-7	.	TRBD2	CASSLTSGRLDEQYF	TGTGCCAGCAGCTTAACGAGCGGGAGGTTGGACGAGCAGTACTTC
TRBV28	TRBJ2-7	.	.	CASSSLTYEQYF	TGTGCCAGCAGTTCCCTCACCTACGAGCAGTACTTC
TRBV10-3	TRBJ2-7	.	.	CAISETQGYEQYF	TGTGCCATCAGTGAGACACAGGGATACGAGCAGTACTTC
TRBV7-8	TRBJ2-7	.	TRBD1	CASSLVRGQAWEQYF	TGTGCCAGCAGCCTGGTCAGGGGACAGGCATGGGAGCAGTACTTC
TRBV13	TRBJ1-4	.	TRBD1	CASTRQGASEKLFF	TGTGCCAGCACACGGCAGGGGGCAAGCGAAAAACTGTTTTTT
TRBV6-6	TRBJ2-3	.	TRBD2	CASSYLGLAGRDTQYF	TGTGCCAGCAGTTACTTAGGACTAGCGGGAAGAGATACGCAGTATTTT
TRBV7-6	TRBJ2-3	.	TRBD2	CASSSSGRADTQYF	TGTGCCAGCAGCAGTAGCGGGAGGGCAGATACGCAGTATTTT
TRBV7-4	TRBJ1-1	.	.	CASSRHGTPRGAFF	TGTGCCAGCAGCAGACACGGGACTCCTAGAGGAGCTTTCTTT
TRBV5-1	TRBJ2-1	.	.	CASSPWRGTIYNEQFF	TGCGCCAGCAGCCCATGGCGGGGGACAATATACAATGAGCAGTTCTTC
TRBV7-3	TRBJ2-3	.	.	CASSLGRDFTDTQYF	TGTGCCAGCAGCTTAGGCAGGGATTTTACAGATACGCAGTATTTT
TRBV28	TRBJ2-2	.	.	CASTQDRDTGELFF	TGTGCCAGCACCCAGGACCGGGACACCGGGGAGCTGTTTTTT
TRBV7-9	TRBJ1-4	.	.	CASSFRNPLIDSPNEKLFF	TGTGCCAGCAGCTTTCGTAATCCTCTGATCGACAGCCCTAATGAAAAACTGTTTTTT
TRBV11-1	TRBJ2-1	.	TRBD2	CASSPSLAGGYNEQFF	TGTGCCAGCAGCCCTAGTTTAGCGGGAGGGTACAATGAGCAGTTCTTC
TRBV18	TRBJ2-1	few	.	CASSPTPDEQFF	TGTGCCAGCTCACCTACACCGGATGAGCAGTTCTTC
TRBV11-3	TRBJ2-5	.	.	CASSVGAEETQYF	TGTGCCAGCAGCGTCGGAGCGGAAGAGACCCAGTACTTC
TRBV28	TRBJ2-6	.	.	CASNRYPSGANVLTF	TGTGCCAGCAACCGTTACCCCTCTGGGGCCAACGTCCTGACTTTC
TRBV12-5	TRBJ2-1	.	.	CASGLVTFESYNEQFF	TGTGCTAGTGGTTTGGTGACGTTTGAGTCCTACAATGAGCAGTTCTTC
TRBV27	TRBJ2-7	.	TRBD1	CASSLYYRGYEQYF	TGTGCCAGCAGTTTATATTACAGGGGGTACGAGCAGTACTTC
TRBV2	TRBJ2-7	.	TRBD1	CASTGGASYEQYF	TGTGCCAGCACAGGGGGCGCCTCCTACGAGCAGTACTTC
TRBV14	TRBJ1-5	.	.	CASSHCSGMCSNQPQHF	TGTGCCAGCAGCCACTGTTCAGGGATGTGTAGCAATCAGCCCCAGCATTTT
TRBV27	TRBJ1-2	.	.	CASSRDCLYGGYTF	TGTGCCAGCAGCAGGGACTGCCTTTATGGAGGCTACACCTTC
TRBV15	TRBJ1-2	.	.	CATSRDSDGYTF	TGTGCCACCAGCAGAGATAGCGATGGCTACACCTTC
TRBV7-4	TRBJ1-1	.	.	CASSLKQEAFF	TGTGCCAGCAGCTTAAAACAAGAAGCTTTCTTT
TRBV19	TRBJ1-1	.	.	CASSIGETRLEAFF	TGTGCCAGTAGTATAGGCGAGACCCGGCTTGAAGCTTTCTTT
TRBV19	TRBJ2-4	.	TRBD1	CASSNGDRGDIQYF	TGTGCCAGTAGTAACGGGGACAGGGGAGACATTCAGTACTTC
TRBV7-9	TRBJ2-1	.	.	CASSLRGTEKISSYNEQFF	TGTGCCAGCAGCTTGCGCGGGACAGAAAAAATTAGCTCCTACAATGAGCAGTTCTTC
TRBV6-5	TRBJ2-5	medium-sized	TRBD2	CASRAGLAGETQYF	TGTGCCAGCAGGGCGGGACTAGCGGGAGAGACCCAGTACTTC
TRBV5-8	TRBJ2-2	.	.	CASSLSGTTTGELFF	TGTGCCAGCAGCTTGTCTGGGACGACCACCGGGGAGCTGTTTTTT
TRBV10-3	TRBJ1-4	medium-sized	TRBD1	CAISDRGALNEKLFF	TGTGCCATCAGCGACAGGGGGGCCCTTAATGAAAAACTGTTTTTT
TRBV4-1	TRBJ2-7	.	.	CASSPALGYEQYF	TGCGCCAGCAGCCCAGCCCTCGGCTACGAGCAGTACTTC
TRBV9	TRBJ2-7	.	.	CASSVGDGAYEQYF	TGTGCCAGCAGTGTGGGGGACGGAGCCTACGAGCAGTACTTC
TRBV11-2	TRBJ2-1	.	.	CASSLGGTSSYNEQFF	TGTGCCAGCAGCTTGGGCGGGACCAGCTCCTACAATGAGCAGTTCTTC
TRBV7-2	TRBJ1-5	.	.	CASSPLRGWGNQPQHF	TGTGCCAGCAGCCCTCTCAGGGGCTGGGGCAATCAGCCCCAGCATTTT
TRBV9	TRBJ2-5	.	.	CASSVEGGGGETQYF	TGTGCCAGCAGCGTAGAAGGGGGTGGGGGGGAGACCCAGTACTTC
TRBV30	TRBJ2-3	.	.	CAWSVQTSTDTQYF	TGTGCCTGGAGTGTCCAGACTAGCACAGATACGCAGTATTTT
TRBV2	TRBJ2-1	.	TRBD2	CASSGVRTRFNEQFF	TGTGCCAGCAGTGGTGTAAGGACTAGGTTCAATGAGCAGTTCTTC
TRBV25-1	TRBJ2-7	.	TRBD1	CASSDKNAGTGLSYEQYF	TGTGCCAGCAGTGACAAAAACGCCGGGACAGGACTTTCCTACGAGCAGTACTTC
TRBV28	TRBJ1-5	.	.	CASSLAGTFNQPQHF	TGTGCCAGCAGTTTGGCGGGCACCTTTAATCAGCCCCAGCATTTT
TRBV7-7	TRBJ2-5	once	TRBD2	CASSAWTSSKETQYF	TGTGCTAGCAGCGCCTGGACTAGCTCGAAAGAGACCCAGTACTTC
TRBV2	TRBJ2-5	.	TRBD2	CASSPRGRPQETQYF	TGTGCCAGCAGTCCGCGGGGGAGACCCCAAGAGACCCAGTACTTC
TRBV10-3	TRBJ1-2	.	TRBD1	CAISGDRAEGYTF	TGTGCCATCAGTGGGGACAGGGCGGAGGGCTACACCTTC
TRBV19	TRBJ2-7	once	.	CASSIVWGRVYEQYF	TGTGCCAGTAGTATAGTGTGGGGGCGCGTCTACGAGCAGTACTTC
TRBV7-2	TRBJ2-7	once	.	CASSAIGTETYEQYF	TGTGCCAGCAGCGCAATCGGGACGGAGACCTACGAGCAGTACTTC
TRBV19	TRBJ2-7	.	.	CASSKMSEQYF	TGTGCCAGTAGTAAGATGAGCGAGCAGTACTTC
TRBV7-3	TRBJ2-6	few	.	CASSREGARSGANVLTF	TGTGCCAGCAGTAGGGAGGGGGCTCGCTCTGGGGCCAACGTCCTGACTTTC
TRBV4-1	TRBJ1-1	.	.	CASSSNMNTEAFF	TGCGCCAGCAGCTCCAACATGAACACTGAAGCTTTCTTT
TRBV27	TRBJ2-1	.	.	CASSLSPGGAYNEQFF	TGTGCCAGCAGTTTAAGCCCTGGAGGGGCCTACAATGAGCAGTTCTTC
TRBV27	TRBJ2-1	.	.	CASSPGVKDNEQFF	TGTGCCAGCAGCCCGGGGGTTAAGGACAATGAGCAGTTCTTC
TRBV30	TRBJ1-5	.	TRBD1	CAWSSGGAHQPQHF	TGTGCCTGGAGTTCAGGGGGGGCGCACCAGCCCCAGCATTTT
TRBV7-6	TRBJ1-1	.	.	CASSTSGGGMNTEAFF	TGTGCCAGCAGTACATCCGGCGGGGGAATGAACACTGAAGCTTTCTTT
TRBV19	TRBJ1-1	.	TRBD1	CASNKGAWVVPNTEAFF	TGTGCCAGTAATAAGGGGGCATGGGTTGTCCCGAACACTGAAGCTTTCTTT
TRBV28	TRBJ2-1	.	.	CASGVNEQFF	TGTGCCAGCGGGGTCAATGAGCAGTTCTTC
TRBV11-3	TRBJ2-1	once	.	CASSTGQGGEQFF	TGTGCCAGCAGCACTGGACAAGGCGGTGAGCAGTTCTTC
TRBV27	TRBJ1-4	.	.	CASSLSGRQWGEKLFF	TGTGCCAGCAGTTTATCCGGACGACAATGGGGGGAAAAACTGTTTTTT